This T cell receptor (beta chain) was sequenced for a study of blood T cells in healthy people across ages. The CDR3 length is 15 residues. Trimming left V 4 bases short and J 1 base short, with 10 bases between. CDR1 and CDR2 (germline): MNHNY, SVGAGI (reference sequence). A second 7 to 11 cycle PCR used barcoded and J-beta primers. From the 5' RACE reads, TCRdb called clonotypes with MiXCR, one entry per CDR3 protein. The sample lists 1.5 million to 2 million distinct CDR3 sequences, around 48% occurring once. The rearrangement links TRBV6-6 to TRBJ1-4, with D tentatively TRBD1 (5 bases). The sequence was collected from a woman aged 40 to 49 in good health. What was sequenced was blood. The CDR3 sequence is CASSSWRGTNEKLFF. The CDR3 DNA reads TGTGCCAGCAGTTCGTGGAGGGGAACTAATGAAAAACTGTTTTTT.